The TCR beta chain described here comes from a study of CD8 T cells in ankylosing spondylitis. The germline V gene encodes CDR1 DFQATT and CDR2 SNEGSKA (reference sequence). The ends lost 3 bases at V and 9 bases at J; junction bases unmatched: 8. This CDR3 is built from 13 residues. Findings and caveats of the study: Disease-linked clones bore a CD8+ phenotype, appearing relatively rarely in peripheral blood. Clones linked to disease were reported to show significant enrichment in matched ankylosing spondylitis synovial fluid. Characteristic of ankylosing spondylitis blood, it appeared, was a TCR beta motif comprising roughly eight highly homologous variants.

In its sample, this clonotype was seen many times. Its antigen is currently unknown. TCR beta libraries were made by quantitative 5'-RACE with molecular barcodes. TCRdb fed the 5' RACE reads into MiXCR, producing one record per CDR3 protein. The repertoire includes some 840,000 distinct CDR3 sequences, 12% of them detected once, and more than 0.5% sits in the top ten. V is TRBV20-1 and J is TRBJ1-5, with 7 positions matching TRBD1. The receptor was derived from a male donor with ankylosing spondylitis. Sequences were obtained from blood, either unsorted or a sorted T cell fraction (not recorded which). CDR3 bases: TGCAGTGCTAGTAGGGACAGACAGGGGCCCCAGCATTTT. Its protein product is CSASRDRQGPQHF.